This T cell receptor (beta chain) was sequenced for a study of OX40 agonist ivuxolimab in advanced cancers. In the study overall: Ivuxolimab was a fully human IgG2 agonistic monoclonal antibody targeting the costimulatory receptor OX40 (CD134). Partial responses were achieved by three dose-escalation patients, of whom one had hepatocellular carcinoma and two had cutaneous melanoma. Peripheral TCRbeta sequencing aimed to test whether ivuxolimab altered TCR sequence diversity and caused clonal T-cell expansion. The monotherapy dose-escalation portion (N of about 50 patients) of the phase I ivuxolimab trial is reported in the paper. Intravenous ivuxolimab was administered to patients every 2 weeks at six dose levels: 0.01, 0.1, 0.3, 1.5, 3 and 10 mg/kg. The dose-escalation cohort was around 84% male with a mean age of about 60 years, ranging from roughly 20 to 80. Of the 52 patients in dose escalation, about 20 had hepatocellular carcinoma, some 15 had melanoma, 9 had renal cell carcinoma and 9 had head and neck cancer. Prior anti-PD-1, anti-PD-L1 or anti-CTLA-4 therapy was permitted, and checkpoint inhibitors had been received by under 50% of dose-escalation patients.

Study-wide findings and limitations: Low levels of normalized T-cell clonal expansion were also seen in some patients who did not respond. After ivuxolimab, more expanded clones were found on average in CD8+ T cells than in CD4+ T cells. Which antigens the clonally expanded peripheral T cells were specific for was not determined. Clonal expansion of both CD4+ and CD8+ blood T cells was observed from baseline to week 6 at doses 0.1 to 3.0 mg/kg. In partial responders in the 0.1-3.0 mg/kg groups, normalized peripheral clonal expansion was found to be among the lowest, especially among CD8+ T cells.

About this clone itself: This clone's antigen is unknown. One base away there is no much larger clone; base qualities are not given.

The trial excluded patients who had a history of autoimmune disease or were on systemic immunosuppression. Peripheral blood for TCR sequencing was collected from all dose cohorts at baseline, on cycle 4 day 1, and on cycle 7 day 1. Samples were obtained from an open-label, multicenter, first-in-human phase I dose-escalation trial of ivuxolimab. Adults with locally advanced or metastatic melanoma, renal cell, hepatocellular, or head and neck squamous cell carcinoma were enrolled in the trial. Before TCR sequencing, CD4+ and CD8+ T cells were separately sorted from peripheral blood. Genomic DNA was extracted from sorted cells for sequencing of the TCRbeta CDR3 region. The immunoSEQ Assay was used to sequence the TCRbeta CDR3 regions. TCRdb carries this immuneACCESS record with in-frame sequences only. Its versions omit some clonotypes, under half of them owing to an unresolved V gene in the studies checked, with the rest unexplained. The sample records about 80,000 clones, about 90% of which are singletons. Over 6.5% of the sample is in the top ten clones.

The source material was CD4+ or CD8+ T cells sorted from blood, sampled in a trial of the OX40 agonist ivuxolimab. This receptor was obtained from an adult with an advanced solid tumor such as melanoma, head and neck, liver or kidney cancer.

This receptor carries the CDR3 CASSQSTDTQYF. The DNA is TGTGCCAGCAGCCAGAGCACAGATACGCAGTATTTT. The rearrangement combines TRBV13 with TRBJ2-3, with an unclear D gene assignment. Counted from cysteine to phenylalanine, this CDR3 has 12 amino acids. Only CDR3 DNA remains: 36 bases, in frame from the first base. V was cut back by 5 bases and J by 0 bases, leaving a gap of 3 bases between them. From a lookup of the germline V gene (reference sequence), CDR1 and CDR2 are PRHDT and FYEKMQ.